This TCR beta chain was identified during a study of control samples from healthy donors and cancer patients. Here immunoSEQ multiplex PCR was the method, and the copy in TCRdb shows in-frame clones only, minus some. Here the sample spans over 70,000 clones, about 89% being singletons. CDR1 and CDR2 from the germline V gene are LNHDA and SQIVND (reference sequence). The CDR3 extends over 16 amino acids. After removal of 5 bases from V and 2 bases from J, the junction contained 5 bases not matched to a gene. The clonotype originates from a woman aged 50 to 60 with colorectal cancer. The chain links TRBV19 to TRBJ2-6; 8 bases match TRBD2. The sample was PBMCs. Here the CDR3 reads CASSPSGGAGANVLTF. The DNA for the CDR3 is TGTGCCAGTAGTCCCTCGGGGGGGGCTGGGGCCAACGTCCTGACTTTC.